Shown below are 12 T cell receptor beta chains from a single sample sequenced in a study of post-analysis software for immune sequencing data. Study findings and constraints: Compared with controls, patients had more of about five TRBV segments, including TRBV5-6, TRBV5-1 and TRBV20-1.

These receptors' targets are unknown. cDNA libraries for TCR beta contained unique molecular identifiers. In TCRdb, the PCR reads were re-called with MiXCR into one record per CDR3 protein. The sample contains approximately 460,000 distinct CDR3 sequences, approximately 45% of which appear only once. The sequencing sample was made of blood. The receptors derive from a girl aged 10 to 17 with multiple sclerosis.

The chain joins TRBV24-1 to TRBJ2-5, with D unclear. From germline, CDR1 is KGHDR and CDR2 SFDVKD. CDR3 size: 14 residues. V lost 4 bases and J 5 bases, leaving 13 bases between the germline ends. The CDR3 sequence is CATSDLRTGETQYF. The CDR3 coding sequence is TGTGCCACCAGTGACCTACGGACCGGTGAGACCCAGTACTTC.

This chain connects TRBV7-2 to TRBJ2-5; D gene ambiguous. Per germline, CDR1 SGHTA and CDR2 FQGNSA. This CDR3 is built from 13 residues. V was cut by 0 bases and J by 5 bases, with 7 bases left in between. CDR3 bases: TGTGCCAGCAGCTTAGCAGGGATGGAGACCCAGTACTTC. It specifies CASSLAGMETQYF.

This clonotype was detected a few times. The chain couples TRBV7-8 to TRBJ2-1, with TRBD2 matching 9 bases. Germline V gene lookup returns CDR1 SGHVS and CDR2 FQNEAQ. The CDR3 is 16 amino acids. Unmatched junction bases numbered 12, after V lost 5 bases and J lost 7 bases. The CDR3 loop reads CASSLKRLAGSNEQFF. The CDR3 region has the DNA TGTGCCAGCAGCCTAAAGCGTCTAGCGGGATCGAATGAGCAGTTCTTC.

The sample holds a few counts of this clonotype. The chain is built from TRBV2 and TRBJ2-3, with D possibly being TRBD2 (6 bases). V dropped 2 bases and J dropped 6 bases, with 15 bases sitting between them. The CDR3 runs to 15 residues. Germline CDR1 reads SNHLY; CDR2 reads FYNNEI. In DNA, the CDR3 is TGTGCCAGCAGTGAATTTAAGACTAGAACTGATACGCAGTATTTT. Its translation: CASSEFKTRTDTQYF.

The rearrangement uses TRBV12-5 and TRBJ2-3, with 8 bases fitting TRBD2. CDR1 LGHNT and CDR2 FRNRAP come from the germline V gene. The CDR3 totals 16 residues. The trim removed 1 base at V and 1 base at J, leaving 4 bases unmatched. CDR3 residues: CASGLAAGEGTDTQYF. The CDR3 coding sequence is TGTGCTAGTGGTTTGGCAGCGGGAGAGGGCACAGATACGCAGTATTTT.

The CDR3 bases are TGTGCCAGCAGTGTAAGAGGAGAGACCCAGTACTTC. It encodes CASSVRGETQYF. The chain is built from TRBV2 and TRBJ2-5; D is unresolved. CDR3 length: 12 amino acids. The germline CDR1 and CDR2 sequences are SNHLY and FYNNEI. Between the trimmed V and J ends, which lost 4 bases and 4 bases, there was a span of 7 bases.

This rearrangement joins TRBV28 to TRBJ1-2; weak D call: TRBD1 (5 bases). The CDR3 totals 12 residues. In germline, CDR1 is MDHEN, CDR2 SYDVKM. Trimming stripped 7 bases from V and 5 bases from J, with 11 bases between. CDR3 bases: TGTGCCAGCATGGAGGGGAATTATGGCTACACCTTC. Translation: CASMEGNYGYTF.

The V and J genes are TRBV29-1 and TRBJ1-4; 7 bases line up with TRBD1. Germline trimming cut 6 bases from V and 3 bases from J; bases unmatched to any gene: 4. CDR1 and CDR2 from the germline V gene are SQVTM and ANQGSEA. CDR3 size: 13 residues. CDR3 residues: CSVGGQSNEKLFF. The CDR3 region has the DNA TGCAGCGTAGGGGGACAGTCTAATGAAAAACTGTTTTTT.

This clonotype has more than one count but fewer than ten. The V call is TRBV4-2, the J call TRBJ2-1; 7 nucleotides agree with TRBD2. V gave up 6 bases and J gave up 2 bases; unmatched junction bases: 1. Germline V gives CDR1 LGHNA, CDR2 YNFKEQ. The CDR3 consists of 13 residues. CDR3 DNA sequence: TGTGCCAGCAGACTAGCGCCCTACAATGAGCAGTTCTTC. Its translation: CASRLAPYNEQFF.

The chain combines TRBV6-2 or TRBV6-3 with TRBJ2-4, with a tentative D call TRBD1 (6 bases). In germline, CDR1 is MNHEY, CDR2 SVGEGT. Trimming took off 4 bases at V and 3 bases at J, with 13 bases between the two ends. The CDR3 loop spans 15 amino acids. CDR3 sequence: CASSSLQGNKNIQYF. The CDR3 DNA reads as TGTGCCAGCAGTTCCCTACAGGGAAACAAAAACATTCAGTACTTC.

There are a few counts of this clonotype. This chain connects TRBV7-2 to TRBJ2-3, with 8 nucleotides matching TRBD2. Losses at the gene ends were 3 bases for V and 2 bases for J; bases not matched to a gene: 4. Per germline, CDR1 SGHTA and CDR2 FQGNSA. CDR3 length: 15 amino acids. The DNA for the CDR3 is TGTGCCAGCAGCTTTAGCGGGATCGACACAGATACGCAGTATTTT. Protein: CASSFSGIDTDTQYF.

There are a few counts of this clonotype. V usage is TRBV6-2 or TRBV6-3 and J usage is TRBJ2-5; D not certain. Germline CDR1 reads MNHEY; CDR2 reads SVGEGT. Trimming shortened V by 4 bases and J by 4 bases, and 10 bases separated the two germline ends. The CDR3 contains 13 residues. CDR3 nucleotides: TGTGCCAGCAGTTCTTTCTCGGGAGAGACCCAGTACTTC. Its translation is CASSSFSGETQYF.